The 28 T cell receptor beta chains given below trace back to one sample, sequenced in a study of regulatory T cells in long-lasting Graves disease. The time point is: newly diagnosed GD, antithyroid drugs for less than 3 months. The authors made the TCR library using RNA they extracted from PBMCs. Both iRepertoire HTBI primers and Arm-PCR of CDR3 regions were used to build the TCR beta libraries. TCRdb reanalysed the multiplex PCR reads using MiXCR and keeps one entry per CDR3 protein. The sample lists about 530,000 distinct CDR3 sequences, roughly a sixth occurring once. These sequences were also reported in another study, on T cells in Graves' hyperthyroidism and ophthalmopathy.

The specimen comprised peripheral blood mononuclear cells (PBMCs), sampled at new diagnosis, from a patient treated with antithyroid drugs. The receptors here all came from a woman aged 40 to 65 with Graves disease.

Many counts were recorded for this clonotype. The chain couples TRBV3-1 to TRBJ1-5; perhaps TRBD1 as D (6 bases). There are 13 residues in the CDR3. V dropped 5 bases and J dropped 7 bases, with 12 bases sitting between them. CDR1 is LGHDT and CDR2 is YNNKEL in the germline V gene (reference sequence). The DNA of the CDR3 is TGTGCCAGCAGCTTTACAGGGAACCAGCCCCAGCATTTT. This codes for CASSFTGNQPQHF.

This clonotype appeared a few times. The V gene is TRBV19, the J gene TRBJ1-5, with D possibly being TRBD1 (5 bases). Per germline, CDR1 LNHDA and CDR2 SQIVND (reference sequence). V lost 3 bases and J lost 2, with 11 bases in between. CDR3 size: 15 residues. The CDR3 spells CASSMKTDGNQPQHF. CDR3 nucleotide sequence: TGTGCCAGTAGTATGAAGACAGATGGCAATCAGCCCCAGCATTTT.

Many counts were recorded for this clonotype. The chain is built from TRBV2 and TRBJ1-1; D is perhaps TRBD1 (5 bases). V lost 5 bases, J lost 5 bases, and 6 bases lay in between. Germline V gene sequence: CDR1 SNHLY, CDR2 FYNNEI. The length of the CDR3 is 11 residues. The CDR3 sequence: CASSWTTEAFF. The DNA of the CDR3 is TGTGCCAGCAGTTGGACAACTGAAGCTTTCTTT.

This clonotype was picked up many times. This chain uses TRBV9 with TRBJ1-1, with a tentative D call TRBD1 (5 bases). This CDR3 is 14 amino acids long. V lost 5 bases and J 3 bases, leaving 14 bases between the germline ends. Germline lookup yields CDR1 SGDLS and CDR2 YYNGEE. The CDR3 nucleotides are TGTGCCAGCAGTCTGGGGCAGAGCTACACTGAAGCTTTCTTT. Its protein product is CASSLGQSYTEAFF.

This clonotype was observed at least ten times. This chain uses TRBV4-1 with TRBJ2-7; possibly TRBD1 or TRBD2 for D (5 bases each). V dropped 0 bases and J dropped 0 bases, with 12 bases sitting between them. Per germline, CDR1 MGHRA and CDR2 YSYEKL. This CDR3 comprises 16 residues. This chain's CDR3 is CASSQEGPKPSYEQYF. The DNA of the CDR3 is TGCGCCAGCAGCCAAGAGGGACCTAAACCCTCCTACGAGCAGTACTTC.

The chain is built from TRBV6-1 and TRBJ1-2, with TRBD1 matching over 8 bases. Trimming at V came to 6 bases and at J to 6 bases, leaving 12 bases not matched to a gene. Germline V CDR1 and CDR2: MNHNS, SASEGT. The CDR3 is made up of 15 amino acids. The CDR3 sequence: CASRFIPGTGHGYTF. The CDR3, as DNA: TGTGCCAGCAGATTCATACCAGGGACAGGCCATGGCTACACCTTC.

This rearrangement joins TRBV4-1 to TRBJ2-5; D not certain. CDR3 length: 15 amino acids. CDR1 MGHRA and CDR2 YSYEKL come from the germline V gene. With 1 base removed from V and 1 base from J, the gap between germline ends came to 10 bases. As DNA, the CDR3 is TGCGCCAGCAGCCAAGTCCGCGCCTCCCAAGAGACCCAGTACTTC. This translates into CASSQVRASQETQYF.

This chain uses TRBV18 with TRBJ1-1; the match to TRBD1 covers 11 bases. Germline V gives CDR1 KGHSH, CDR2 LQKENI. Trimming cost V 3 bases and J 5 bases; bases outside gene matches: 11. The CDR3 runs to 17 residues. CDR3 loop: CASSPPGQGGMGTEAFF. The CDR3 coding sequence is TGTGCCAGCTCACCGCCGGGACAGGGGGGCATGGGAACTGAAGCTTTCTTT.

In its sample, this clonotype was seen many times. The CDR3 protein is CASNRRDTEAFF. The CDR3 nucleotides read TGTGCCAGCAATCGACGGGACACTGAAGCTTTCTTT. The chain joins TRBV2 to TRBJ1-1; D not certain. Deletions cut 7 bases from V and 3 bases from J, with 9 bases between. The CDR3 is 12 residues long. The germline V gene has CDR1 SNHLY and CDR2 FYNNEI.

This clonotype was observed many times. The chain is built from TRBV19 and TRBJ1-1, with D unclear. CDR1 is LNHDA and CDR2 is SQIVND in the germline V gene (reference sequence). The CDR3 sequence is 13 residues long. V shed 6 bases and J shed 4 bases, with 12 bases lying between them. The CDR3 bases are TGTGCCAGTAGCAAGACGTGGGGCACTGAAGCTTTCTTT. Amino acids: CASSKTWGTEAFF.

This clonotype was seen only once. This chain joins TRBV12-3 or TRBV12-4 and TRBJ2-7; tentative D call: TRBD1 (5 bases). With 3 bases removed from V and 4 bases from J, the gap between germline ends came to 13 bases. The CDR3 loop spans 14 amino acids. The CDR3 loop is CASSFSGWAYEQYF. The CDR3 nucleotides read TGTGCCAGCAGTTTTTCAGGGTGGGCTTACGAGCAGTACTTC.

This clonotype was observed many times. A read error may account for a junction end that differs from germline. The rearrangement uses TRBV5-1 and TRBJ2-1; maybe TRBD1 (6 bases). CDR1 is SGHRS, CDR2 YFSETQ, per germline. The CDR3 length is 16 residues. The CDR3 DNA follows: TGTGCCAGCAGCCCTACAGGGACGGCAAGCGTCAATGAGCAGTTCTTC. It yields the protein CASSPTGTASVNEQFF. Using reference TRBV5-1 and TRBJ2-1 for the parts outside the CDR3, the full variable domain is KAGVTQTPRYLIKTRGQQVTLSCSPISGHRSVSWYQQTPGQGLQFLFEYFSETQRNKGNFPGRFSGRQFSNSRSEMNVSTLELGDSALYLCASSPTGTASVNEQFFGPGTRLTVL.

The chain recombines TRBV12-3 or TRBV12-4 with TRBJ1-6, with 8 bases identical to TRBD1. V lost 5 bases, J lost 2 bases, and 2 bases stayed unmatched. The CDR3 contains 15 residues. CDR3 DNA sequence: TGTGCCAGCAGTCCGGGACAGGCCTATAATTCACCCCTCCACTTT. Protein: CASSPGQAYNSPLHF.

The chain combines TRBV6-2 or TRBV6-3 with TRBJ1-5; D gene unclear. This CDR3 region has 14 residues. The germline V and J ends were trimmed by 2 bases and 5 bases, with 10 bases remaining between them. Germline CDR1 and CDR2: MNHEY and SVGEGT. The CDR3 is CASSYGRSHQPQHF. The CDR3 DNA is TGTGCCAGCAGTTACGGTAGGAGCCATCAGCCCCAGCATTTT.

The rearrangement links TRBV19 to TRBJ2-1, with TRBD2 identical over 7 bases. The germline V gene has CDR1 LNHDA and CDR2 SQIVND (reference sequence). The CDR3 contains 14 residues. J gave up 2 bases and V 9 bases, and 7 bases lay outside the gene matches. The CDR3 region is CASSRAGAYNEQFF. The CDR3 nucleotides are TGTGCCAGCTCGCGGGCGGGGGCCTACAATGAGCAGTTCTTC.

This rearrangement joins TRBV10-2 to TRBJ1-3; D is unclear. This CDR3 is 12 amino acids long. The germline V gene has CDR1 WSHSY and CDR2 SAAADI. V lost 7 bases to trimming and J lost 0 bases, with 4 bases between them. The CDR3 sequence: CASMVSGNTIYF. CDR3 DNA: TGCGCCAGCATGGTCTCTGGAAACACCATATATTTT.

This clonotype was found a few times. At one end the junction does not follow the germline gene, possibly because of a read error. This chain joins TRBV5-1 and TRBJ2-1; TRBD1 aligns across 9 bases. The germline V gene encodes CDR1 SGHRS and CDR2 YFSETQ. CDR3 size: 16 residues. This chain's CDR3 is CASSWGQGLSYNEQFF. The CDR3 bases are TGTGCCAGCAGCTGGGGACAGGGCTTGTCCTACAATGAGCAGTTCTTC.

This clonotype was seen at least ten times. The chain links TRBV12-3 or TRBV12-4 to TRBJ1-2; D unresolved. Trimming removed 6 bases from V and 7 bases from J, with 15 bases in between. This CDR3 contains 13 residues. The CDR3 reads CASRSERRGGYTF. In nucleotides, the CDR3 is TGTGCCAGCAGATCGGAGAGACGTGGTGGCTACACCTTC.

This clonotype was counted at least ten times. V and J are TRBV2 and TRBJ2-1; weak D call: TRBD2 (6 bases). V lost 8 bases and J lost 2, with 10 bases in between. Germline V CDR1 and CDR2: SNHLY, FYNNEI. The CDR3 is made up of 13 amino acids. The CDR3: CASFGTPYNEQFF. As DNA, the CDR3 is TGTGCCAGCTTCGGGACTCCCTACAATGAGCAGTTCTTC.

The table lists this clonotype with a few counts. The chain is built from TRBV29-1 and TRBJ2-1; D ambiguous. Germline V CDR1 and CDR2: SQVTM, ANQGSEA. Trimming stripped 3 bases from V and 10 bases from J, with 10 bases between. The CDR3 sequence is 11 residues long. DNA of the CDR3: TGCAGCGTTGATAATCGACGGGAGCAGTTCTTC. Residues: CSVDNRREQFF.

This clonotype was seen ten or more times. The chain combines TRBV3-1 with TRBJ2-1, with 8 bases that match TRBD2. The CDR3 spans 16 residues. Germline trimming cut 2 bases from V and 5 bases from J; bases unmatched to any gene: 8. Per the germline V gene, CDR1 is LGHDT and CDR2 is YNNKEL (reference sequence). CDR3 in DNA: TGTGCCAGCAGCCAATTACGGGGGGGCCCTCACAATGAGCAGTTCTTC. This sequence encodes CASSQLRGGPHNEQFF.

This clonotype has at least ten counts. The chain is built from TRBV20-1 and TRBJ2-4; no clear D. Per the germline V gene, CDR1 is DFQATT and CDR2 is SNEGSKA (reference sequence). V shed 3 bases and J shed 0 bases, with 6 bases lying between them. The CDR3 has 13 amino acids. The CDR3 loop is CSAREVAKNIQYF. As DNA, the CDR3 is TGCAGTGCTAGGGAAGTAGCCAAAAACATTCAGTACTTC.

The J gene is TRBJ2-2, the V gene TRBV15; 8 bases are a match to TRBD2. The CDR3 runs 15 residues. The trim removed 8 bases at V and 1 base at J, leaving 6 bases unmatched. Germline V gives CDR1 LNHNV, CDR2 YYDKDF (reference sequence). In DNA form, the CDR3 reads TGTGCCACCCAAGCGGGGGACCGGAACACCGGGGAGCTGTTTTTT. Its translation: CATQAGDRNTGELFF. Full variable domain (rest looked up from reference TRBV15 and TRBJ2-2): DAMVIQNPRYQVTQFGKPVTLSCSQTLNHNVMYWYQQKSSQAPKLLFHYYDKDFNNEADTPDNFQSRRPNTSFCFLDIRSPGLGDTAMYLCATQAGDRNTGELFFGEGSRLTVL.

This clonotype was counted many times. This chain joins TRBV5-1 and TRBJ1-4; D may be TRBD1 (5 bases). The CDR3 spans 16 residues. Trimming stripped 1 base from V and 0 bases from J, with 10 bases between. Germline lookup yields CDR1 SGHRS and CDR2 YFSETQ. CDR3 loop: CASSLPGDATNEKLFF. CDR3 nucleotide sequence: TGCGCCAGCAGCTTGCCGGGGGACGCAACTAATGAAAAACTGTTTTTT.

The sample holds a few counts of this clonotype. J is TRBJ2-7 and V is TRBV4-1, with a weak D call TRBD2 (5 bases). V was cut by 4 bases and J by 5 bases, with 12 bases left in between. This CDR3 spans 13 amino acids. CDR1 and CDR2 (germline): MGHRA, YSYEKL. CDR3: CASSPPGIHEQYF. Here the CDR3 DNA reads TGCGCCAGCAGCCCGCCCGGGATCCACGAGCAGTACTTC.

This clonotype was seen ten or more times. The chain uses TRBV7-9 and TRBJ2-1; 8 nucleotides line up with TRBD2. CDR3 size: 14 residues. Germline V gene lookup returns CDR1 SEHNR and CDR2 FQNEAQ (reference sequence). V trimming: 1 base; J trimming: 7 bases; junction bases outside the gene matches: 3. CDR3 bases: TGTGCCAGCAGCTTAGTTCGGGGGGGAAATGAGCAGTTCTTC. Its translation: CASSLVRGGNEQFF. Filled out from reference TRBV7-9 and TRBJ2-1, the complete variable domain reads DTGVSQNPRHKITKRGQNVTFRCDPISEHNRLYWYRQTLGQGPEFLTYFQNEAQLEKSRLLSDRFSAERPKGSFSTLEIQRTEQGDSAMYLCASSLVRGGNEQFFGPGTRLTVL.

There are many counts of this clonotype. The chain combines TRBV2 with TRBJ2-3; TRBD1 might be the D (6 bases). Trimming took 8 bases from V and 4 from J, leaving 16 bases between them. The germline gives CDR1 SNHLY, CDR2 FYNNEI. The CDR3 runs to 14 residues. CDR3 region: CASDVTGFPDTQYF. The CDR3 bases are TGTGCCAGCGACGTTACAGGGTTCCCAGATACGCAGTATTTT.

This clonotype was recorded a few times. This chain joins TRBV11-2 and TRBJ2-6; D might be TRBD2 (5 bases). CDR1 and CDR2 from the germline V gene are SGHAT and FQNNGV. V was clipped by 5 bases and J by 2 bases, with 13 bases between them. The CDR3 totals 16 residues. CDR3 coding DNA: TGTGCCAGCAGCCCCCTCGCGGGCGCTGGGGCCAACGTCCTGACTTTC. It codes for CASSPLAGAGANVLTF. The variable domain in full, completed from reference TRBV11-2 and TRBJ2-6, reads EAGVAQSPRYKIIEKRQSVAFWCNPISGHATLYWYQQILGQGPKLLIQFQNNGVVDDSQLPKDRFSAERLKGVDSTLKIQPAKLEDSAVYLCASSPLAGAGANVLTFGAGSRLTVL.